The sequence of this T cell receptor (beta chain) was determined in a study of blood T cell repertoires in COVID-19. Whole-study context: From the United States, Italy and Spain came samples of acute and convalescent COVID-19. The cDNA or gDNA used as material had been derived from T cells, B-cell-depleted T cells, or PBMCs.

As processed by the authors: The authors estimated nucleated cell counts from reference gene primer amplification. The assay was immunoSEQ multiplex PCR, and TCRdb's table has in-frame clones only and misses some. V, J and clone size were drawn from that table, and D and trimming were deduced from the DNA. Of some 350,000 clones in the sample, around four fifths were seen once. This clone appeared once. The CDR3 loop spans 12 amino acids. The V and J ends lost 5 bases and 8 bases respectively, with 15 bases between them. CDR1 and CDR2 from the germline V gene are GTSNPN and SVGIG (reference sequence).

The chain combines TRBV30 with TRBJ1-2; TRBD1 might be the D (5 bases). Material: peripheral blood. The origin of this receptor is a man in his thirties or forties with active or convalescent COVID-19. CDR3 DNA sequence: TGTGCCTGGCAGACAGATCTGGAGGGCTACACCTTC. Residues: CAWQTDLEGYTF.